This TCR beta chain came from a study of beta chain features in type 1 diabetes. Study-level results: Lower insertion and higher deletion counts appeared at VDJ junctions in type 1 diabetes patients. Small HLA sub-analyses could not settle whether HLA shapes TCRB rearrangement.

Of the isolated RNA, all was reverse transcribed, and so the sequenced material was expressed TCRB transcripts. The average output of naive, central memory and regulatory T cell samples was about 3.57 million reads. TCRdb's table, derived via immunoSEQ multiplex PCR, lists solely in-frame clones and lacks some. The sample has around 290,000 clones, 8% seen once. This CDR3 contains 14 residues. Germline values: CDR1 SGHDN, CDR2 FVKESK. Trimming pared 4 bases from V and 6 bases from J, leaving 16 bases between. Only a few counts were recorded for this clone. Its antigen is not identified. This clonotype originated in a woman under 30 in good health. The sample comprised central memory CD4+ T cells from blood. V and J are TRBV14 and TRBJ2-7; no reliable D call. The CDR3 nucleotides read TGTGCCAGCAGCCTCAACGCCAATTTGGGCGAGCAGTACGTC. Translation gives CASSLNANLGEQYV.